Shown below are 23 T cell receptor beta chains from a single sample sequenced in a study of post-analysis software for immune sequencing data. The library was made from cDNA and included unique molecular identifiers. From the PCR reads, TCRdb called clonotypes with MiXCR, one entry per CDR3 protein. The table has some 690,000 distinct CDR3 sequences, 25% to 30% seen once; the top ten hold roughly 0.54%. Study results and limitations: Relative to controls, patients had several TRBV segments at higher frequency, with TRBV5-6, TRBV5-1 and TRBV20-1 among these.

What these receptors recognize is not known. Material for sequencing was blood. These receptors originate from a girl aged 10 to 17 with multiple sclerosis.

The chain uses TRBV2 and TRBJ1-5; D is unclear. V lost 6 bases and J lost 4, with 13 bases in between. Per the germline V gene, CDR1 is SNHLY and CDR2 is FYNNEI. There are 14 residues in the CDR3. CDR3 loop: CASSALWGNQPQHF. The CDR3 coding sequence is TGTGCCAGCAGCGCCCTCTGGGGAAATCAGCCCCAGCATTTT. Based on the CDR3 plus reference TRBV2 and TRBJ1-5, the full variable domain is EPEVTQTPSHQVTQMGQEVILRCVPISNHLYFYWYRQILGQKVEFLVSFYNNEISEKSEIFDDQFSVERPDGSNFTLKIRSTKLEDSAMYFCASSALWGNQPQHFGDGTRLSIL.

In its sample, this clonotype was seen many times. The genes are TRBV20-1 and TRBJ2-7; D remains unclear. Trimming removed 5 bases from V and 5 bases from J, with 19 bases in between. Germline lookup yields CDR1 DFQATT and CDR2 SNEGSKA (reference sequence). The CDR3 extends over 14 amino acids. The DNA of the CDR3 is TGCAGTGCTCCGACCCGCCCAGTATCTAACGAGCAGTACTTC. It codes for CSAPTRPVSNEQYF.

This sequence joins TRBV18 and TRBJ2-3; 8 positions agree with TRBD2. Germline V lookup: CDR1 KGHSH, CDR2 LQKENI. The CDR3 spans 16 residues. J was trimmed by 7 bases and V by 3 bases; bases with no gene match: 12. The DNA for the CDR3 is TGTGCCAGCTCACCCCCGTCGACTAGCGCAACGCATACGCAGTATTTT. As protein: CASSPPSTSATHTQYF.

The chain recombines TRBV7-2 with TRBJ1-2, with TRBD1 matching 8 bases. The CDR3 totals 15 residues. CDR1 and CDR2 (germline): SGHTA, FQGNSA. Trimming removed 5 bases from V and 5 bases from J; junction bases left unmatched: 10. The CDR3 DNA sequence: TGTGCCAGCAGCCGCGGCCAGGGGGCGGGATATGGCTACACCTTC. This encodes CASSRGQGAGYGYTF.

The chain employs TRBV18 and TRBJ2-3, with 14 bases identical to TRBD2. The trim removed 0 bases at V and 4 bases at J, leaving 3 bases unmatched. Germline CDR1 and CDR2: KGHSH and LQKENI. This CDR3 has 17 residues. CDR3 in DNA: TGTGCCAGCTCACCACCCGGACTAGCGGGAGGACCAGATACGCAGTATTTT. The encoded protein is CASSPPGLAGGPDTQYF. Combining the CDR3 with reference TRBV18 and TRBJ2-3 gives the whole variable domain NAGVMQNPRHLVRRRGQEARLRCSPMKGHSHVYWYRQLPEEGLKFMVYLQKENIIDESGMPKERFSAEFPKEGPSILRIQQVVRGDSAAYFCASSPPGLAGGPDTQYFGPGTRLTVL.

This chain connects TRBV27 to TRBJ1-2; D is perhaps TRBD1 (6 bases). With 3 bases removed from V and 0 bases from J, the gap between germline ends came to 14 bases. This CDR3 spans 16 amino acids. The germline V gene has CDR1 MNHEY and CDR2 SMNVEV (reference sequence). CDR3 sequence (DNA): TGTGCCAGCAGTTTTTACCTGGCAGGGGCTAACTATGGCTACACCTTC. It yields the protein CASSFYLAGANYGYTF.

V is TRBV2 and J is TRBJ1-1; D is unresolved. CDR3 length equals 13 residues. From germline, CDR1 is SNHLY and CDR2 FYNNEI. V lost 7 bases to trimming and J lost 2 bases, with 11 bases between them. The CDR3 loop is CASTQQINTEAFF. As DNA, the CDR3 is TGTGCCAGCACCCAACAGATAAACACTGAAGCTTTCTTT.

This clonotype occurred a few times. V gene TRBV29-1 combines with J gene TRBJ1-1; possibly TRBD1 for D (5 bases). Trimming pared 4 bases from V and 1 base from J, leaving 10 bases between. The CDR3 is 13 residues long. CDR1 and CDR2 from the germline V gene are SQVTM and ANQGSEA. The CDR3 bases are TGCAGCGTTGGTTGGACACCGAACACTGAAGCTTTCTTT. Its translation: CSVGWTPNTEAFF.

The chain combines TRBV12-3 or TRBV12-4 with TRBJ2-7, with TRBD2 matching 12 bases. After removal of 5 bases from V and 5 bases from J, the junction contained 4 bases not matched to a gene. The CDR3 length is 14 residues. The CDR3 region is CASSRTSGTHEQYF. The CDR3 DNA is TGTGCCAGCAGTAGGACTAGCGGGACCCACGAGCAGTACTTC.

This clonotype was seen a handful of times. The rearrangement uses TRBV9 and TRBJ2-3, with TRBD2 as a possible D gene (6 bases). The CDR3 runs to 18 residues. Deletions cut 4 bases from V and 0 bases from J, with 21 bases between. Germline loops: CDR1 SGDLS, CDR2 YYNGEE. The CDR3 reads CASSPRLGGRTSTDTQYF. The CDR3 nucleotides read TGTGCCAGCAGCCCCCGCTTGGGGGGTCGGACGAGCACAGATACGCAGTATTTT.

The rearrangement joins TRBV2 to TRBJ1-5, with 8 positions matching TRBD1. CDR1 SNHLY and CDR2 FYNNEI come from the germline V gene. Trimming cost V 6 bases and J 0 bases; bases outside gene matches: 4. CDR3 length: 15 residues. CDR3 sequence (DNA): TGTGCCAGCAGGGGTACAGGGGGTAGCAATCAGCCCCAGCATTTT. Amino acid sequence: CASRGTGGSNQPQHF.

This clonotype was seen only a few times. The chain recombines TRBV29-1 with TRBJ2-6; no definite D call. The CDR3 runs 13 residues. Germline CDR1 reads SQVTM; CDR2 reads ANQGSEA. V dropped 7 bases and J dropped 4 bases, with 11 bases sitting between them. The CDR3 DNA is TGCAGCGACTGGCCGGCGGGGGCCAACGTCCTGACTTTC. Its translation: CSDWPAGANVLTF. The entire variable domain, with the rest obtained from reference TRBV29-1 and TRBJ2-6, is as follows: SAVISQKPSRDICQRGTSLTIQCQVDSQVTMMFWYRQQPGQSLTLIATANQGSEATYESGFVIDKFPISRPNLTFSTLTVSNMSPEDSSIYLCSDWPAGANVLTFGAGSRLTVL.

As concerns this clonotype: One end of the junction fails to match germline, which may point to a read error. The rearrangement joins TRBV20-1 to TRBJ2-5; 7 positions match TRBD2. CDR1 is DFQATT and CDR2 is SNEGSKA in the germline V gene (reference sequence). The CDR3 runs to 15 residues. The DNA for the CDR3 is TGCAGTACTAGTACGGGGGGAGTTGTGTGGGAGACCCAGTACTTC. This codes for CSTSTGGVVWETQYF.

The chain combines TRBV20-1 with TRBJ1-6; 9 nucleotides align to TRBD1. CDR3 size: 13 residues. CDR1 DFQATT and CDR2 SNEGSKA come from the germline V gene (reference sequence). CDR3 coding DNA: TGCAGCCCACAGGGGGCAGTGGATTCACCCCTCCACTTT. Translating gives CSPQGAVDSPLHF.

V is TRBV20-1 and J is TRBJ2-1; TRBD2 agrees at 12 bases. Germline CDR1 is DFQATT and CDR2 is SNEGSKA (reference sequence). The CDR3 sequence is 15 residues long. V was clipped by 5 bases and J by 5 bases; unmatched bases: 7. The CDR3 is CSAPSGRAGNNEQFF. Here the CDR3 DNA reads TGCAGTGCTCCTAGCGGGAGGGCCGGTAACAATGAGCAGTTCTTC.

This clonotype has a handful of counts. The chain joins TRBV7-9 to TRBJ2-5; unclear D gene. Germline assignment: CDR1 SEHNR and CDR2 FQNEAQ (reference sequence). The CDR3 runs 15 residues. V lost 0 bases, J lost 0 bases, and 8 bases lay in between. CDR3 in amino acids: CASSLANNNQETQYF. The DNA of the CDR3 is TGTGCCAGCAGCTTAGCGAACAACAACCAAGAGACCCAGTACTTC.

This clonotype was recorded a few times. This chain connects TRBV20-1 to TRBJ2-7; 8 positions match TRBD1. The germline CDR1 and CDR2 sequences are DFQATT and SNEGSKA (reference sequence). The trim removed 6 bases at V and 5 bases at J, leaving 15 bases unmatched. This CDR3 is built from 15 residues. The CDR3 DNA sequence: TGCAGTGCCCCGCCCCCTACAGGGGGGAGCAACGAGCAGTACTTC. Encoded protein: CSAPPPTGGSNEQYF.

The V and J genes are TRBV28 and TRBJ2-3; perhaps TRBD1 as D (6 bases). Between the trimmed V and J ends, which lost 7 bases and 6 bases, there was a span of 20 bases. Germline-derived CDR1 and CDR2 are MDHEN and SYDVKM. The CDR3 totals 15 residues. In nucleotides, the CDR3 is TGTGCCAGCATTCCCAGGGGTTCCAGCAGTGATACGCAGTATTTT. Translation gives CASIPRGSSSDTQYF.

This clonotype was seen only a few times. The J gene is TRBJ2-1, the V gene TRBV5-1; 8 nucleotides align to TRBD1. The germline V gene has CDR1 SGHRS and CDR2 YFSETQ. The CDR3 runs to 18 residues. With 0 bases clipped from V and 10 bases from J, the junction kept 18 bases outside the gene matches. CDR3 sequence: CASSLAGLPDREREEQFF. DNA of the CDR3: TGCGCCAGCAGCTTGGCCGGTTTACCGGACAGGGAAAGGGAGGAGCAGTTCTTC.

This clonotype was recorded a few times. Its ends do not fully match the called genes, so a read error is possible. The chain recombines TRBV10-3 with TRBJ2-1; unclear D gene. The CDR3 is made up of 13 amino acids. The germline V gene encodes CDR1 ENHRY and CDR2 SYGVKD. The CDR3 DNA reads TGTGTCATCAGTGAGTTAGAATACAATGAGCAGTTCTTC. This codes for CVISELEYNEQFF.

This clonotype was counted a few times. The chain carries TRBV6-4 and TRBJ2-1; 8 bases are a match to TRBD1. CDR1 MRHNA and CDR2 SNTAGT come from the germline V gene. The CDR3 totals 14 residues. The trim removed 4 bases at V and 3 bases at J, leaving 2 bases unmatched. CDR3 nucleotide sequence: TGTGCCAGCAGTGTAGACAGGGGCTACAATGAGCAGTTCTTC. It encodes CASSVDRGYNEQFF.

V is TRBV4-2 and J is TRBJ1-5; TRBD1 matches at 9 bases. Trimming took 1 base from V and 5 from J; bases not matched to a gene: 3. From germline, CDR1 is LGHNA and CDR2 YNFKEQ. The CDR3 extends over 15 amino acids. The CDR3 loop reads CASSQGTGDDQPQHF. The CDR3 DNA follows: TGTGCCAGCAGCCAAGGGACAGGGGACGATCAGCCCCAGCATTTT.

This clonotype occurred many times. The CDR3: CSARDLRAEPGSYEQYF. In DNA form, the CDR3 reads TGCAGTGCTAGAGATCTTAGGGCGGAACCCGGCTCCTACGAGCAGTACTTC. The chain has TRBV20-1 and TRBJ2-7, with no clear D. Trimming took off 0 bases at V and 0 bases at J, with 18 bases between the two ends. Germline V gives CDR1 DFQATT, CDR2 SNEGSKA (reference sequence). This CDR3 region has 17 residues.